The clone carrying this T cell receptor beta chain was recorded a few times. Researchers took RNA transcripts and amplified the TCR beta CDR3 regions from them. In the first-round RT-PCR of the TCR CDR3, the HTBI primer set was used. TCRdb re-called the multiplex PCR reads with MiXCR, one entry per CDR3 protein. Of around 440,000 distinct CDR3 sequences listed, approximately 14% are singletons. Hyperthyroidism, newly diagnosed and lasting under 2 months, affected patients aged 18 to 65. This entry belongs to a study of T cells in Graves' hyperthyroidism and ophthalmopathy. The V gene's germline CDR1 is WNHNN and CDR2 SYGVQD (reference sequence). The CDR3 extends over 17 amino acids. With 0 bases removed from V and 4 bases from J, the gap between germline ends came to 16 bases.

Sequencing was done on a sample of blood. This clonotype was sampled from a woman younger than 35 with Graves' hyperthyroidism. The gene calls are TRBV10-1 and TRBJ2-4; D not resolved. CDR3: CASSESVGDMEKNIQYF. The CDR3 bases are TGCGCCAGCAGTGAGTCGGTTGGGGATATGGAAAAAAACATTCAGTACTTC.